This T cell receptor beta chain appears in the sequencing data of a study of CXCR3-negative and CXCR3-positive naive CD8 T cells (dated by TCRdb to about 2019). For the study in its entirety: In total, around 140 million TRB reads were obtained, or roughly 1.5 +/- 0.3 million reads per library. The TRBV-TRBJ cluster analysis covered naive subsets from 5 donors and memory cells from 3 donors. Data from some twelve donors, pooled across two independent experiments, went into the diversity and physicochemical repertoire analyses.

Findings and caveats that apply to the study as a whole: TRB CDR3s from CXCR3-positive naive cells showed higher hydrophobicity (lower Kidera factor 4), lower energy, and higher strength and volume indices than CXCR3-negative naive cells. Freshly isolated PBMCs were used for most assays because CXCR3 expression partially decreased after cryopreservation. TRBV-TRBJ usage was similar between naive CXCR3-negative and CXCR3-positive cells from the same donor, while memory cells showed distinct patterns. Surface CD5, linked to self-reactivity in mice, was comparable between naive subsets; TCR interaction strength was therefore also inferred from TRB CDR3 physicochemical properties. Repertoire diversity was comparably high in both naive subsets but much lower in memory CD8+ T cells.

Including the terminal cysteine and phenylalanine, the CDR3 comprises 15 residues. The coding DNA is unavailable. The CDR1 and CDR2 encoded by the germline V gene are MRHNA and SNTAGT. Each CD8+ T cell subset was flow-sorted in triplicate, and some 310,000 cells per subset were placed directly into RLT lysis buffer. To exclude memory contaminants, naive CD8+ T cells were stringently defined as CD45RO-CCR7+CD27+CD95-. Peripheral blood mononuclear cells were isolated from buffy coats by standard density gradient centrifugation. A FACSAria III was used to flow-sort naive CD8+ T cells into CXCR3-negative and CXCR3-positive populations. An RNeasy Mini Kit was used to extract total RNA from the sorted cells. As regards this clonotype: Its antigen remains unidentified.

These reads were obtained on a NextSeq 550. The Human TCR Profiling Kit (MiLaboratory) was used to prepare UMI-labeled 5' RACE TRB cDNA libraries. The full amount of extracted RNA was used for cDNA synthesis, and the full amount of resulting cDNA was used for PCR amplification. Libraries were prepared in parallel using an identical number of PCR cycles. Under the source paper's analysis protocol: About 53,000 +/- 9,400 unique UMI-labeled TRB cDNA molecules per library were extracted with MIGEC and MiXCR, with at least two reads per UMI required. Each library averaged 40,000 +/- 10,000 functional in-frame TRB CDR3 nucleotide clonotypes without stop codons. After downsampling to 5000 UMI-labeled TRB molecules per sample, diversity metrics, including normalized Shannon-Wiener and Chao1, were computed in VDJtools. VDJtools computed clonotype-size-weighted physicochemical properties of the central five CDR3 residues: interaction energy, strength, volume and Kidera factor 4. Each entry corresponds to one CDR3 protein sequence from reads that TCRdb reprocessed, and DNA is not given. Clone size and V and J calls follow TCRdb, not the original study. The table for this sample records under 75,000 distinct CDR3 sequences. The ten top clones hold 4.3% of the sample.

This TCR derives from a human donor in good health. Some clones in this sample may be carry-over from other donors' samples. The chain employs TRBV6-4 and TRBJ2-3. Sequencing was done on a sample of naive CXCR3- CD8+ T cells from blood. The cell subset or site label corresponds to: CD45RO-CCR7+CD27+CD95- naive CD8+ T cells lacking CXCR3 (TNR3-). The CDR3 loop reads CASSEGSGSTDTQYF.